This T cell receptor beta chain emerged from a study of blood T cells in healthy people across ages. Donors were healthy Caucasian individuals from Russia aged about 6 to 90. Each donor's blood draw was 8.5 to 10 milliliters of peripheral blood. V gave up 2 bases and J gave up 2 bases, with 5 bases separating them. The CDR3 contains 13 residues. Germline values: CDR1 SGHTA, CDR2 FQGTGA. The sample holds a few counts of this clonotype. Its antigen is unidentified. Study findings and constraints: The percentage of naive T cells correlated strongly with TCR beta diversity.

Next came a second PCR, run for about 6 to 12 cycles, which used a sample-barcoded 5' primer along with a J-beta primer mix. CDR3-containing paired-end reads numbered at least 2.5 million in each sample. MiXCR, run by TCRdb on the 5' RACE reads, gives a single entry per CDR3 protein. This table holds 700,000 to 800,000 distinct CDR3 sequences, 43% found once. Sequencing input: blood. The rearrangement joins TRBV7-3 to TRBJ2-3; D is unclear. This sequence originates from a woman between 55 and 75 years old in good health. This CDR3 is CASSLLYTDTQYF. The CDR3, as DNA: TGTGCCAGCAGCTTACTTTACACAGATACGCAGTATTTT.